The sequence of this T cell receptor (beta chain) was determined in a study of cytomegalovirus exposure and HLA in healthy donors. Overall study context: Inside one of the first data releases sat around 86 million unique TCRs taken from HLA-typed donors.

Findings and caveats of the study: As a later analysis revealed, most CMV-associated TCR beta chains appeared HLA-restricted. Associated with cytomegalovirus, according to the listing, were 150 to 200 TCR beta chains.

Germline CDR1 reads LNHDA; CDR2 reads SQIVND (reference sequence). This CDR3 has 15 residues. V was pared by 4 bases and J by 2 bases, with 15 bases between. In the case of this clone: The antigen remains undetermined.

With 60 Vbeta and 13 Jbeta primers, the PCR was carried out. Assay used: immunoSEQ multiplex PCR; TCRdb lists only in-frame clones, some missing. This repertoire shows tens of thousands of clones, approximately 80% found once; its top ten account for 5.5% to 7%. This TCR was sampled from a male donor in good health and CMV-seronegative. The sequenced sample consisted of PBMCs. The J gene is TRBJ2-7, the V gene TRBV19, with D possibly being TRBD2 (6 bases). This CDR3 reads CASSTGWDWTYEQYF. CDR3 nucleotide sequence: TGTGCCAGTAGTACGGGCTGGGACTGGACCTACGAGCAGTACTTC.